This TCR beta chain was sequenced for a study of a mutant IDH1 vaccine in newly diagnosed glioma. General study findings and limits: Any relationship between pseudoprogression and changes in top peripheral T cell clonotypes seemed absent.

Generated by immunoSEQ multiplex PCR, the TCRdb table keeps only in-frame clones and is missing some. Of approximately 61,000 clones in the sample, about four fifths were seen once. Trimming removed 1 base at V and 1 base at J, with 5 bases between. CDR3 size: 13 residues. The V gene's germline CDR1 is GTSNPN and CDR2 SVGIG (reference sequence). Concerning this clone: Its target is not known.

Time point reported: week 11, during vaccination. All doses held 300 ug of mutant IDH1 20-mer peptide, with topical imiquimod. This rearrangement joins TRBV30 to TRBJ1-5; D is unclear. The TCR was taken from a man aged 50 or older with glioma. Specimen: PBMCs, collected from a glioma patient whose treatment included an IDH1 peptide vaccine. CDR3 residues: CAWSGKSNQPQHF. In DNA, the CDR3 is TGTGCCTGGAGTGGAAAGAGCAATCAGCCCCAGCATTTT.